The clone carrying this T cell receptor (beta chain) was observed once. Its cognate antigen is unknown. This sample was included in a study of cytomegalovirus exposure and HLA in healthy donors. Overall study findings and caveats: It was likely that a cluster of highly shared sequence variants was a sequencing artifact. In a later analysis, TCR beta V- and J-gene trimming showed a link to a missense DCLRE1C variant.

This cohort consisted of healthy bone marrow donors. In the PCR, 60 Vbeta and 13 Jbeta primers were used. Some clones are missing from TCRdb's copy, which holds only in-frame ones; the method was immunoSEQ multiplex PCR. The sample includes 150,000 or so clones, more than 60% seen only once; the top ten take around an eighth. There are 15 residues in the CDR3. Germline values: CDR1 SGHRS, CDR2 YFSETQ. V dropped 7 bases and J dropped 6; count of bases not matched to a gene: 11. This sequence originates from a man aged 35 to 55 in good health and CMV-seropositive. Sequencing used PBMCs. This chain joins TRBV5-1 and TRBJ2-1, with 9 nucleotides matching TRBD2. The DNA of the CDR3 is TGCGCCAGCCAAAGCTTAGCGGGAGACGGCAATGAGCAGTTCTTC. Its translation: CASQSLAGDGNEQFF.